Sequencing of this T cell receptor beta chain was carried out in a study of control samples from healthy donors and cancer patients (dated by TCRdb to 2020 to 2022). Library preparation employed the immunoSEQ multiplex PCR assay. What TCRdb holds here is the immuneACCESS table cut down to in-frame rearrangements. Part of the clones is not present; checked against another copy, under half of the missing clones reflect an unresolved V gene, and the others are unexplained. The sample yields roughly 130,000 clones; 75% to 90% were counted once. The ten largest clones represent roughly 8.7% of the sample. The cysteine opens and the phenylalanine closes a CDR3 of 13 amino acids. The kept DNA is CDR3 alone, 39 bases in frame from the first base. The junction shows trimming of 6 bases on V and 2 bases on J, plus 11 bases between the germline ends. CDR1 and CDR2, looked up from the germline V gene (reference sequence), are MNHEY and SMNVEV.

As for this clone: Its target antigen remains unknown. Base qualities are not provided; no much larger clone lies one nucleotide away.

The origin of this receptor is a woman aged 25 to 39 in good health. Sequences were obtained from blood. The chain is assembled from TRBV27 and TRBJ2-7; the D gene cannot be resolved reliably. The CDR3 reads CASSPSEAYEQYF. Here is the DNA: TGTGCCAGCAGCCCCAGTGAGGCCTACGAGCAGTACTTC.